This TCR beta chain was recorded in a study of T-cell reconstitution after alpha-beta-depleted transplantation in children. This clonotype showed up many times. The antigen is not known. Unique molecular identifiers featured in how the TCRbeta library was prepared. TCRdb independently ran MiXCR on the PCR reads; one entry per CDR3 protein. Of 350,000 to 500,000 distinct CDR3 sequences listed, about 40% are singletons. Notes on the study in general: Most T-cell counts and diversity one year after the transplant came from T cells that were newly produced.

Germline-derived CDR1 and CDR2 are SEHNR and FQNEAQ (reference sequence). The junction had 8 bases not matched to a gene; V was cut back by 3 bases and J by 7 bases. The length of the CDR3 is 15 residues. The TCR was taken from a girl aged 2-10 years with aplastic anemia, due to receive a stem cell transplant. Sequencing was performed on PBMCs, taken before TCRalphabeta/CD19-depleted stem cell transplant. The chain carries TRBV7-9 and TRBJ2-1, with 8 bases fitting TRBD1. CDR3 sequence reads: CASSFGRQGTNEQFF. The CDR3 bases are TGTGCCAGCAGCTTCGGTCGACAGGGGACTAATGAGCAGTTCTTC.